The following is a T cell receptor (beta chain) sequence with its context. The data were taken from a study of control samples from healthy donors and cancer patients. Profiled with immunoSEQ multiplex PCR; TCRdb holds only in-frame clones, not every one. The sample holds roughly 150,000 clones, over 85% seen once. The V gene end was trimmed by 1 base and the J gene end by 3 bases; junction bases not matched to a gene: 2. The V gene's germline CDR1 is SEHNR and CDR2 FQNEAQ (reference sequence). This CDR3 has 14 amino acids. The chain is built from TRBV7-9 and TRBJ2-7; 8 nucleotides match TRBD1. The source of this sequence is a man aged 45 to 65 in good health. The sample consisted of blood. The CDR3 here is CASSLGQGNYEQYF. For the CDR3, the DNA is TGTGCCAGCAGCTTAGGACAGGGGAACTACGAGCAGTACTTC.